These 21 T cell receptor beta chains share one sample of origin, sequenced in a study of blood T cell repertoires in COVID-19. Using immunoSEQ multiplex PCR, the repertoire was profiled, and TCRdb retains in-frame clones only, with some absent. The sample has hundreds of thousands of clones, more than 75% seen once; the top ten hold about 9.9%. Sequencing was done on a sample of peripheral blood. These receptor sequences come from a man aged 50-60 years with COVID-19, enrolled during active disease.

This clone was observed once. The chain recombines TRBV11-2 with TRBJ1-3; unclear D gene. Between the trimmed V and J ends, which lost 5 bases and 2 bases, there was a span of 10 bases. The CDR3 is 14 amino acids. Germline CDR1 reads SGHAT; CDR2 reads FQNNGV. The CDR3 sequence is CASSLDITGNTIYF. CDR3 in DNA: TGTGCCAGCAGCCTCGACATTACTGGAAACACCATATATTTT.

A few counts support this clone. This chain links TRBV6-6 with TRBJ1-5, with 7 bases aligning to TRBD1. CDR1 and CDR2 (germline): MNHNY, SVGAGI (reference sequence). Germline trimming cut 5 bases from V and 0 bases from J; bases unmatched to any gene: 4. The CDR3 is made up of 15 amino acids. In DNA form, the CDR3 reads TGTGCCAGCAGTAAGACAGGGAATAGCAATCAGCCCCAGCATTTT. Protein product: CASSKTGNSNQPQHF.

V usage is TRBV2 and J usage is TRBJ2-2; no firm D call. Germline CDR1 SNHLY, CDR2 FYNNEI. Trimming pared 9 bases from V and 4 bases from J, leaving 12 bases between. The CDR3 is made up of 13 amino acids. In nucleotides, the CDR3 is TGTGCCAGTGTAAAACAGACCACCGGGGAGCTGTTTTTT. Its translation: CASVKQTTGELFF.

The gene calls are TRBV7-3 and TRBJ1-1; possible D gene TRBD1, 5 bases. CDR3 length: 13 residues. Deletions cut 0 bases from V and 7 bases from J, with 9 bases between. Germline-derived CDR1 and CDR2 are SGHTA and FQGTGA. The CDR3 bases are TGTGCCAGCAGCTTAACCCGGGGGGGTGAAGCTTTCTTT. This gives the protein CASSLTRGGEAFF.

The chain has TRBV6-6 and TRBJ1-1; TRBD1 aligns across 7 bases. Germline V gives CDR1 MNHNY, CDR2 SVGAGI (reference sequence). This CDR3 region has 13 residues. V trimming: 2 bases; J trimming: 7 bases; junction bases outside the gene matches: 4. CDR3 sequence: CASSYAQGNEAFF. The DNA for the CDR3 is TGTGCCAGCAGTTACGCACAGGGGAATGAAGCTTTCTTT.

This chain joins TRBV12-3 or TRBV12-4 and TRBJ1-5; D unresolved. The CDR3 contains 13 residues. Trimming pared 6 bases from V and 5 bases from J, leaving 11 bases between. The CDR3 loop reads CASRLSGDQPQHF. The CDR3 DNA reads TGTGCCAGCAGGCTTAGCGGGGATCAGCCCCAGCATTTT.

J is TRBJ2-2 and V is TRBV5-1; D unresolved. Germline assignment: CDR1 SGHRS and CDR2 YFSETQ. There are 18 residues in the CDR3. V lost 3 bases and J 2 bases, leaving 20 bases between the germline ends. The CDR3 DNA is TGCGCCAGCAGCTCCGTTGCGCCGAATCAGGCCAACACCGGGGAGCTGTTTTTT. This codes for CASSSVAPNQANTGELFF.

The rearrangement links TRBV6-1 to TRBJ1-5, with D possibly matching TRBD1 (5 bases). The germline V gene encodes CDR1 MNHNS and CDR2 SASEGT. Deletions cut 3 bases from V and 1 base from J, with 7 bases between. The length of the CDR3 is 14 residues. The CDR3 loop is CASSEQGSNQPQHF. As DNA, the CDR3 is TGTGCCAGCAGTGAGCAGGGAAGCAATCAGCCCCAGCATTTT.

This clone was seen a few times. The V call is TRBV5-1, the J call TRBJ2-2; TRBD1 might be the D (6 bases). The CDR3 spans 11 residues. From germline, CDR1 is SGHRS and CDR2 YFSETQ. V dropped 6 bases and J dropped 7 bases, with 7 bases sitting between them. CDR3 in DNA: TGCGCCAGCAAGGACAGCGGGGAGCTGTTTTTT. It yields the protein CASKDSGELFF.

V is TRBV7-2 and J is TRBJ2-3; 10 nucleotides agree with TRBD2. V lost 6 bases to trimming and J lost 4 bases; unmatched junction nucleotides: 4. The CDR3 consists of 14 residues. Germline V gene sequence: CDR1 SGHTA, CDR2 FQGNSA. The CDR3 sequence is CASRRTSGADTQYF. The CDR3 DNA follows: TGTGCCAGCAGGAGGACTAGCGGCGCAGATACGCAGTATTTT.

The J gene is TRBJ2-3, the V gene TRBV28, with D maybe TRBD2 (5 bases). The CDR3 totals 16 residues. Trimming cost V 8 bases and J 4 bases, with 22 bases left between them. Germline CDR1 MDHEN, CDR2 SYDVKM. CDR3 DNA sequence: TGTGCCAGCGGACCGCTCCCCCAGACTAACTCAGATACGCAGTATTTT. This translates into CASGPLPQTNSDTQYF. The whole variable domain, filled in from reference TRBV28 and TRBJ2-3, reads DVKVTQSSRYLVKRTGEKVFLECVQDMDHENMFWYRQDPGLGLRLIYFSYDVKMKEKGDIPEGYSVSREKKERFSLILESASTNQTSMYLCASGPLPQTNSDTQYFGPGTRLTVL.

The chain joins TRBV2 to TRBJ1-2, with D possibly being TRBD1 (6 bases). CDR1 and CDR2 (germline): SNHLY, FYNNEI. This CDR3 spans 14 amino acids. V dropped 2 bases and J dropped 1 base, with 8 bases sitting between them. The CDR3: CASSETQGNYGYTF. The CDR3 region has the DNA TGTGCCAGCAGTGAAACACAGGGTAACTATGGCTACACCTTC.

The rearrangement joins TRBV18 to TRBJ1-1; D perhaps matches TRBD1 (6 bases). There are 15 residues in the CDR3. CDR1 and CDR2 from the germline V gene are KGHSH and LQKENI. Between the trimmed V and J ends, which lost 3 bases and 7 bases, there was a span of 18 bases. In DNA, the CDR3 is TGTGCCAGCTCACCTTTAGGGACACCCCTCGGTGAAGCTTTCTTT. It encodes CASSPLGTPLGEAFF.

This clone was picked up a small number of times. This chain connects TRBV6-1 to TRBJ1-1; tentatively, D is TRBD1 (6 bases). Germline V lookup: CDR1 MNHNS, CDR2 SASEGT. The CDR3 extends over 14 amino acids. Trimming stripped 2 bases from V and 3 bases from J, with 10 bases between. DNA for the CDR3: TGTGCCAGCAGTGAAATAGGGGGTGACACTGAAGCTTTCTTT. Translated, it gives CASSEIGGDTEAFF.

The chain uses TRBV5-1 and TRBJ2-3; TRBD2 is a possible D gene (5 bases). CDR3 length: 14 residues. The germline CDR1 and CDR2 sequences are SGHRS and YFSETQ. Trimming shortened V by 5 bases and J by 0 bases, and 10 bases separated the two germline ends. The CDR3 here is CASRLRTSTDTQYF. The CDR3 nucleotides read TGCGCCAGCAGATTGCGGACTAGCACAGATACGCAGTATTTT.

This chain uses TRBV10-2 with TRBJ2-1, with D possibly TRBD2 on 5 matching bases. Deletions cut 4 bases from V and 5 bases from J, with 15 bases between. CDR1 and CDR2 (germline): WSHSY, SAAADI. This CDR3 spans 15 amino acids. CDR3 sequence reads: CASSASRTPHNEQFF. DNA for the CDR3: TGCGCCAGCAGTGCTAGCCGAACTCCACACAATGAGCAGTTCTTC.

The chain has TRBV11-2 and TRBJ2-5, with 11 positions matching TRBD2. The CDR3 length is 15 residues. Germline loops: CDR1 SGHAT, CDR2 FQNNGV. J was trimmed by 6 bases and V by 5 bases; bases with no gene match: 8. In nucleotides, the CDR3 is TGTGCCAGCAGCCCCGGGACTAGCGGTTTTCAGACCCAGTACTTC. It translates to CASSPGTSGFQTQYF.

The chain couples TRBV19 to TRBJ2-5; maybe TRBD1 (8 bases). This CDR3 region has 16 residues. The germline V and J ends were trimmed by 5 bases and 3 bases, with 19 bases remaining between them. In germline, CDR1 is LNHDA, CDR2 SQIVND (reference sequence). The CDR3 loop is CASSLRTGSGEETQYF. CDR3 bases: TGTGCCAGTAGTCTCCGGACAGGGAGCGGGGAAGAGACCCAGTACTTC.

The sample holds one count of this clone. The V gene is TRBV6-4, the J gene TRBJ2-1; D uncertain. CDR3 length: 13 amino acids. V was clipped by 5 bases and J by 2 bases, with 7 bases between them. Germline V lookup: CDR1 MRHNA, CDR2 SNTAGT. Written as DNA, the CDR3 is TGTGCCAGCAGTTCGGGTACCTACAATGAGCAGTTCTTC. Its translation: CASSSGTYNEQFF.

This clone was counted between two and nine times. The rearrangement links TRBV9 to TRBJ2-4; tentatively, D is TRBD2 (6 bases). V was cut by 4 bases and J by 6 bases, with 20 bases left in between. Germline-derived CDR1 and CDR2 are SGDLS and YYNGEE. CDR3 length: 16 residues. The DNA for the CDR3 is TGTGCCAGCAGCCCCCGGGCGGGGAATTTGGGAAACATTCAGTACTTC. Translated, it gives CASSPRAGNLGNIQYF.

The CDR3 region has the DNA TGTGCCAGCAGCTTAGGGGGCGAAAACAATGAGCAGTTCTTC. Translating it yields CASSLGGENNEQFF. This rearrangement joins TRBV7-3 to TRBJ2-1, with D possibly being TRBD1 (6 bases). This CDR3 spans 14 amino acids. Trimming stripped 2 bases from V and 5 bases from J, with 10 bases between. Germline values: CDR1 SGHTA, CDR2 FQGTGA.